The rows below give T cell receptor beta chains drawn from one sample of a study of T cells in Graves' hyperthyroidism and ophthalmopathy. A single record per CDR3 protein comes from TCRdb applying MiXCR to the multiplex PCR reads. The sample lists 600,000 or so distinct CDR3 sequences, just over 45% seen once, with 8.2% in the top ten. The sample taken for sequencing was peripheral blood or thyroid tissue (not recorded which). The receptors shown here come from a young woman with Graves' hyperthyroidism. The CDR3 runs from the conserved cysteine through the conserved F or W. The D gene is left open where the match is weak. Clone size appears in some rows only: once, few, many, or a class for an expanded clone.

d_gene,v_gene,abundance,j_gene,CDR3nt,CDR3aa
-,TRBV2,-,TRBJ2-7,TGTGCCAGCAGGGAACCAGCGGGCCTAACCTACGAGCAGTACTTC,CASREPAGLTYEQYF
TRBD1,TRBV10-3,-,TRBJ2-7,TGTGCCATCAGCGACCCACCCGGGACAGGGGGTTACGAGCAGTACTTC,CAISDPPGTGGYEQYF
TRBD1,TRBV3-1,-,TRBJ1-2,TGTGCCAGCAGCCGGTCGGACAGGGGATCGGGCTACACCTTC,CASSRSDRGSGYTF
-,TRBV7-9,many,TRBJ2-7,TGTGCCAGCAGCCCACCACCCCACTACGAGCAGTACTTC,CASSPPPHYEQYF
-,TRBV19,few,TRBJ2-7,TGTGCCAGTAGTCCCAGGGAGGCAGGGTACGAGCAGTACTTC,CASSPREAGYEQYF
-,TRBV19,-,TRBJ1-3,TGTGCCAGTAGTATTCTTCTCGGACAGCCTCTCTCTGGAAACACCATATATTTT,CASSILLGQPLSGNTIYF
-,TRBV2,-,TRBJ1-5,TGTGCCAGCAGCCAGGGCAGGGCTGGCCAGCCCCAGCATTTT,CASSQGRAGQPQHF
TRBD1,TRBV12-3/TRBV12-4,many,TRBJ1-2,TGTGCCAGCAGCTGGGACAGGGGAGGGTATGGCTACACCTTC,CASSWDRGGYGYTF
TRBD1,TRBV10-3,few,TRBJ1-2,TGTGCCAGCACGGACAGGGTCGACTATGGCTACACCTTC,CASTDRVDYGYTF
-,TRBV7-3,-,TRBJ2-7,TGCGCCAGCAGCCAAGTGGGAGGAATCTACGAGCAGTACTTC,CASSQVGGIYEQYF
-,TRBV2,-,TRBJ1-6,TGTGCCAGCAGACAGTCTTCACCCCTCCACTTT,CASRQSSPLHF
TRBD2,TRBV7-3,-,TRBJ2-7,TGTGCCAGCAACCCCGGACTAGCTCGAGATGAGCAGTACTTC,CASNPGLARDEQYF
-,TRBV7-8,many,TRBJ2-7,TGTGCCAGCAGCTCCTCCGGGGCTTACGAGCAGTACTTC,CASSSSGAYEQYF
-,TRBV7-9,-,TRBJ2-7,TGTGCCAGCAGCTTAGTTTTCCCCTACGAGCAGTACTTC,CASSLVFPYEQYF
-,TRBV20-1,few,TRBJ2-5,TGCAGTGCTAGGGACCGGCGCGGGACCCAGTACTTC,CSARDRRGTQYF
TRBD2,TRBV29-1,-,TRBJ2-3,TGCAGCGGTATACTAGCGGAGGGCACAGATACGCAGTATTTT,CSGILAEGTDTQYF
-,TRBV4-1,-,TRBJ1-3,TGCGCCAGCAGCCAAGGAGGGGCAGTTGGAAACACCATATATTTT,CASSQGGAVGNTIYF
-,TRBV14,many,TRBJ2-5,TGTGCCAGCAGCCAGAGGAAGTACCAAGAGACCCAGTACTTC,CASSQRKYQETQYF
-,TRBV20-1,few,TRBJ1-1,TGCAGTGCCCGCCCCCGCGGACACCTGAACACTGAAGCTTTCTTT,CSARPRGHLNTEAFF
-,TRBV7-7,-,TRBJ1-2,TGTGCCAGCAGCCCGGGGGAAACAGGGTATGGCTACACCTTC,CASSPGETGYGYTF
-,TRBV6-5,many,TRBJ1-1,TGTGCCAGCACCCGAGGACAGCGCGTATCTTTCTTT,CASTRGQRVSFF
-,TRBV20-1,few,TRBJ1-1,TGCAGTGCTCCTCGGGACATGAACACTGAAGCTTTCTTT,CSAPRDMNTEAFF
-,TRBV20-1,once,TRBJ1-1,TGCAGTGCCAATTGGGGGTCTGAAGCTTTCTTT,CSANWGSEAFF
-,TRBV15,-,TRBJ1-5,TGTGCCACCAGCAGCGTAGGGGCGGATCACAATCAGCCCCAGCATTTT,CATSSVGADHNQPQHF
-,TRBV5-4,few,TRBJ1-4,TGTGCCAGCAGCCAAGATCCAAAGGGGGGGCGCGGTGAAAAACTGTTTTTT,CASSQDPKGGRGEKLFF
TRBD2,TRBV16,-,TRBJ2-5,TGTGCCAGCAGCCTCTCTAGCCAAGAGGGTAGGGGAGGGGAGACCCAGTACTTC,CASSLSSQEGRGGETQYF
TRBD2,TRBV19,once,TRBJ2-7,TGTGCAAGTAGTATTGGGTGGAAGCGGGGAACCTACGAGCAGTACTTC,CASSIGWKRGTYEQYF
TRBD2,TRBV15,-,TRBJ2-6,TGTGCCACCAGCGTTGAAGAAGGCGGGGGCTCTGGGGCCAACGTCCTGACTTTC,CATSVEEGGGSGANVLTF
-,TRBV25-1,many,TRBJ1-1,TGTGCCAGCAGTCCAGGGATGAACACTGAAGCTTTCTTT,CASSPGMNTEAFF
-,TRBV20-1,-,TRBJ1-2,TGCAGTGCTAGCACCGCGACAGTGATGGGAGGACTCTATGGCTACACCTTC,CSASTATVMGGLYGYTF
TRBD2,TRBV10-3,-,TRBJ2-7,TGTGCCAGCAGTTACCGTAGCCATACTTCTGGCGGGAGCCACGAGCAGTACTTC,CASSYRSHTSGGSHEQYF
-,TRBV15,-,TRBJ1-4,TGTGCCACCAGCAATAGCGGGTATGAAAAACTGTTTTTT,CATSNSGYEKLFF
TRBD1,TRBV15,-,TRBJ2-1,TGTGCCACCAGCAGAGCGGACAGGTCCTACAATGAGCAGTTCTTC,CATSRADRSYNEQFF
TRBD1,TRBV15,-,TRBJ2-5,TGTGCCACCAGCAGACGGACAGGGGGGCGAGAGACCCAGTACTTC,CATSRRTGGRETQYF
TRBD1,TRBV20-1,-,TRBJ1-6,TGCAGTGCTAGGGCGATGACAGGGAGAAAAATTAATTCACCCCTCCACTTT,CSARAMTGRKINSPLHF
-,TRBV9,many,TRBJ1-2,TGTGCCAGCAGCCTAGGAGGTGACTACACCTTC,CASSLGGDYTF
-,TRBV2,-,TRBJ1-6,TGTGCCAGCAGGTTGAGACAGAATTCACCCCTCCACTTT,CASRLRQNSPLHF
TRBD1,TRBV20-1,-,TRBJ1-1,TGCAGTGCCCAGACCGGGACAGGAGGTGAAGCTTTCTTT,CSAQTGTGGEAFF
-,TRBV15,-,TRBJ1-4,TGTGCCACCAGCAGAGATCTAAGGGGGGAACAGGAAAAACTGTTTTTT,CATSRDLRGEQEKLFF
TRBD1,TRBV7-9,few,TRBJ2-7,TGTGCCAGCAGCCTCTCGGGGACAGGGGAATCGGTGCAGTACTTC,CASSLSGTGESVQYF
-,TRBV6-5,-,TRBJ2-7,TGTGCCATCAGTTACTCGGGGCCAGGCTCCTACGAGCAGTACTTC,CAISYSGPGSYEQYF
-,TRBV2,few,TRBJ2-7,TGTGCCAGCACCCGACTAGAGGGGTACGAGCAGTACTTC,CASTRLEGYEQYF
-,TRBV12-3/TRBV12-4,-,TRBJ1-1,TGTGCCAGCACCCGCAGGGGGAACACTGAAGCTTTCTTT,CASTRRGNTEAFF
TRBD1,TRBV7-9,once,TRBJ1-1,TGTGCCAGCAGCATATCAGGGGGCATGGGGACTGAAGCTTTCTTT,CASSISGGMGTEAFF
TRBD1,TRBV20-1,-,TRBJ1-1,TGCAGTTCCGGAGATCATAACAGGGGGATTGTTCCGAACACTGAAGCTTTCTTT,CSSGDHNRGIVPNTEAFF
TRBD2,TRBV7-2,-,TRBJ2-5,TGTGCCAGCAGCAACCGGGGGGGGGAGACCCAGTACTTC,CASSNRGGETQYF